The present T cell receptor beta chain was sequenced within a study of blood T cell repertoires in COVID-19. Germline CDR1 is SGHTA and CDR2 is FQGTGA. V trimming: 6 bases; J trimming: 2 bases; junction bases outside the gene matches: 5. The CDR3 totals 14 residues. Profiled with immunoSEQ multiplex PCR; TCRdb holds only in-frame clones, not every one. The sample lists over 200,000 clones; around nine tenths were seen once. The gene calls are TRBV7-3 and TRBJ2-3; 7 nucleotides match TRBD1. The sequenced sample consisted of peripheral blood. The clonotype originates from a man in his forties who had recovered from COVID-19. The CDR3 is CASRPGQNTDTQYF. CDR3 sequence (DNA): TGTGCCAGCAGGCCGGGACAGAACACAGATACGCAGTATTTT.